This entry features one TCR beta chain sequence. It lacks a known antigen. Qualities for individual bases were not recorded, and no much larger clone is one base off. Libraries were constructed by the immunoSEQ multiplex PCR assay. For the multiplex PCR, a mixture combining 60 forward primers for TCR Vbeta segments and 13 reverse primers for TCR Jbeta segments was used. The CDR3 region of rearranged TCR beta genes was amplified from genomic DNA with a multiplex PCR assay. The amplified TCR beta libraries were sequenced on the Illumina HiSeq System as 87-base-pair reads. Turning to the authors' computational methods: A later analysis counted some 80 million unique TCR beta chains across the 600 to 850 repertoires, and some 11 million of these chains were shared by at least two donors. Raw reads were error-corrected and collapsed into unique sequences by a nearest-neighbor algorithm in which closely related sequences were merged to remove PCR and sequencing errors. Alignment of CDR3 sequences to IMGT reference sequences was used to assign V, D and J gene segments. For a sequence to be retained, a match of at least six nucleotides to both a V gene segment and a J gene segment was required. A rearrangement counted as productive if the CDR3 had no stop codons and remained in frame with V and J, and every other rearrangement counted as non-productive. CDR3 was defined according to IMGT convention as the region running from the second conserved V-encoded cysteine to the conserved J-encoded phenylalanine. The earlier analysis of roughly 590 of the donors excluded sequences that lacked an unambiguous match to a single V gene segment. An earlier analysis of 587 of the donors classified V segments as functional when productive rearrangements were above 56.7% and as segregating when the standard deviation between donors was above 5%. A statistical classification framework was built to diagnose cytomegalovirus status from the catalog of TCR beta chain sequences. V and J gene assignment, in a later analysis, came from comparing TCR nucleotide sequences with IMGT/GENE-DB human TR gene sequences. Using the TCRdist pipeline, a later analysis assigned CDR3 sequences along with most-parsimonious VDJ recombination scenarios. In a later analysis, every TCR beta chain was defined by the combination of its CDR3 amino acid sequence and its V-gene family, and reads without a unique V-gene family were dropped. As a way to deal with suspected cross-contamination and a sequencing artifact, a later analysis dropped 450 to 600 nucleotide sequences that were highly shared and had low generation probability. A later analysis calculated a clonal expansion index for each public chain from normalized within-repertoire ranks of inferred template counts. A later analysis computed generation probabilities with a VDJ recombination model fitted to out-of-frame rearrangements, and checked the results against IGoR. Hypergeometric tests were used in a later analysis to score TCR-TCR, TCR-HLA and TCR-CMV co-occurrence, with a repertoire-size bias correction applied to the TCR pairs. To estimate false discovery rates, a later analysis permuted the HLA or CMV assignments 20 times. In a later analysis, co-occurring TCRs were grouped using DBSCAN, and TCRdist sequence similarity was added for clustering within HLA-allele-positive subsets. Repertoires with fewer than 30,000 or more than 120,000 public chains, plus five repertoires with anomalous nucleotide sharing, were excluded from co-occurrence clustering. TCRdb retrieved this table from immuneACCESS and kept in-frame rearrangements only. Not all clones are present; in checked studies, unresolved V genes account for under half, and no reason is known for the remainder. V and J calls and clone size are as listed in that table; D and trimming were resolved from the DNA. For this sample there are about 150,000 clones; roughly 77% appear just once. 4% to 5.5% of the sample rests with the top ten.

The data stem from a study of cytomegalovirus exposure and HLA in healthy donors (dated by TCRdb to about 2017). A note on the overall study: In an earlier analysis of several hundred of the donors, 276 Gb of sequence data and 90 million to 120 million unique TCR beta sequences from 150 million to 200 million T cells were reported. The later analysis used no new phenotypic data to find candidate immune exposures, relying instead on TCR beta sequences and their occurrence across donors. Approximately 300 gigabases of sequencing data and tens of millions of unique TCR sequences were included in an early release covering about 700 HLA-typed donors. In a later genetic analysis, genome-wide SNP genotypes for about 65% of the roughly 700 donors were used, and that subset was treated as a discovery cohort. The study combined high-throughput TCR immunosequencing, statistical association of individual TCRs with disease status, and machine learning to predict cytomegalovirus infection status. To decide whether each TCR beta V gene segment behaved as functional or pseudogenic, an earlier analysis of approximately 600 of the donors relied on high-throughput TCR beta sequencing. A later analysis re-examined previously published TCR beta repertoires from roughly 650 donors and added high-resolution HLA genotyping to investigate patterns of TCR occurrence. Donor age, sex, ethnicity and CMV serostatus were compiled alongside the repertoire data. The study aimed to test whether signatures of past pathogen exposure could be identified by cataloging public T cell receptors. Four to six DR-DQ haplotypes were handled as single units for association and clustering, since linkage in the cohort was strong. A separate validation cohort of 100 to 150 different subjects was used in addition to the roughly 640-subject first cohort. The number of typed donors differed by locus: about 629-630 for A, B, C, DRB1 and DQB1; some 540 for DQA1; roughly 600 for DPA1; and 400 to 480 for DPB1. HLA typing included class I and class II loci at four-digit resolution. Among some 410 genotyped donors of the cohort, an average of around 240,000 unique TCR beta nucleotide sequences were sequenced per donor, around 18% of them non-productive. Using immunosequencing, the study profiled T cell repertoires from around 680 subjects and related those repertoires to cytomegalovirus serostatus. All discovery cohort repertoires had been generated using a single sequencing platform. Of the 300 to 500 genotyped donors, approximately 80% were placed in the genetic ancestry cluster associated with self-reported Caucasian donors. Overall study outcomes, separate from this receptor: Linkage disequilibrium might explain the correlated functional status among segregating V segments, but an unknown experimental factor could not be ruled out. Only TCR beta chains were sequenced in this cohort, and the absence of alpha or paired-chain data limited detectable features. Several of the top co-occurrence clusters appeared to be linked to parvovirus B19, influenza, CMV and Epstein-Barr virus, according to a later analysis. A later analysis found that TCR association rates varied across HLA loci, with DRB1 alleles showing the most associated TCRs and HLA-C alleles the fewest. According to the authors, the approach could potentially be generalized to other disease states and immunological phenotypes. Because HLA typing was unavailable for some donors at each locus, only the typed subset was used in association tests. A few of the identified cytomegalovirus-associated TCR beta chains were confirmed in vitro to be specific for cytomegalovirus antigens. Across donors, most TCR sequences were observed very rarely, whereas some public TCRs were present in many individuals. An earlier analysis of around 500 of the donors showed that most TCR beta V segments appeared in productive rearrangements either about 87% or about 30% of the time, which broadly matched IMGT annotations. Strong co-occurrence of HLA alleles, especially DR and DQ, made assigning TCR associations to individual alleles difficult. Roughly uniform sequencing depth across donors was assumed in presence/absence analyses, although this assumption may not hold. In the study, approximately 160 TCR beta chains were listed as associated with cytomegalovirus. In a later analysis, HLA-associated TCR beta chains were found to be more clonally expanded and to have lower generation probabilities than equally common non-associated chains. A further reported finding was that TCR beta sequences accurately predicted the HLA-A and HLA-B alleles for most subjects in the first cohort. A later genetic analysis reported fewer N-insertions in productive TCRs among donors in an Asian-associated ancestry cluster than the roughly 670-donor mean. At a false discovery rate of 0.05, a later analysis linked around 15,000 TCR beta sequences to specific HLA alleles. The classifier was reported to diagnose cytomegalovirus status with high specificity and sensitivity in both the original and validation cohorts. A cluster of highly shared sequence variants was judged likely to be a technical artifact of the sequencing pipeline. An association between a missense DCLRE1C variant and V-gene and J-gene trimming of TCR beta chains was found in a later genetic analysis and replicated in an independent cohort. The earlier analysis of a few hundred of the donors excluded 15 to 20 rarely observed V segments, including chromosome 9 orphons, because counts were too low. CMV serostatus was the only immune exposure information available for the cohort. In a later analysis, most CMV-associated TCR beta chains were found to appear HLA-restricted, with HLA associations seemingly driven largely by CMV exposure.

The cohort consisted of more than 650 healthy bone marrow donors. All cohort members were sampled while nominally healthy, although unrecorded immune exposures were likely present. Of the 670 or so cohort members, approximately 300 had a positive CMV serostatus and about 350 had a negative one, while no CMV serostatus was recorded for the donor. Each donor provided a peripheral blood sample, and peripheral blood mononuclear cells were used for TCR beta sequencing. Genomic DNA extraction from the blood cell samples was performed with the Qiagen DNeasy Blood Extraction Kit. Sequencing used PBMCs. The clonotype originates from a young man in good health.

Read as DNA, the sequence is TGCGCCAGCAGCCAAGGGCCGGACAGGATTAATGAAAAACTGTTTTTT. This gives the protein CASSQGPDRINEKLFF. The sequence is built from TRBV4-1 and TRBJ1-4; 7 bases in the junction line up with TRBD1. Taken from cysteine to phenylalanine, the CDR3 has 16 residues. Left in the record is the CDR3 DNA by itself, 48 bases read in frame from the first base. V lost 1 base and J lost 4 bases, and the count of bases not matched to a germline gene is 6. CDR1 MGHRA and CDR2 YSYEKL were looked up in the germline V gene.